Below, 10 T cell receptor beta chains from the same sample are listed, as sequenced in a study of cytomegalovirus exposure and HLA in healthy donors. PCR involved 60 Vbeta and 13 Jbeta primers. Repertoires were generated with immunoSEQ multiplex PCR, while TCRdb's copy carries only in-frame clones and drops some. The sample holds about 100,000 clones, about 79% seen once. Sequenced material: PBMCs. The origin of the receptors is a female donor in good health and CMV-seropositive.

This chain links TRBV6-5 with TRBJ2-7; D might be TRBD2 (6 bases). Per germline, CDR1 MNHEY and CDR2 SVGAGI. Deletions cut 2 bases from V and 5 bases from J, with 13 bases between. CDR3 size: 14 residues. The CDR3 loop reads CASSYGGSINEQYF. The CDR3 coding sequence is TGTGCCAGCAGTTACGGGGGGAGCATCAACGAGCAGTACTTC.

The CDR3 reads CASRRNSLANYGYTF. In nucleotides, the CDR3 is TGTGCCAGCAGACGAAACTCTTTAGCTAACTATGGCTACACCTTC. This chain joins TRBV6-5 and TRBJ1-2; D remains unclear. Germline V gene sequence: CDR1 MNHEY, CDR2 SVGAGI. The CDR3 totals 15 residues. The ends were cut back, 6 bases at V and 0 bases at J, with 14 bases in the middle.

The chain combines TRBV14 with TRBJ2-1; D not certain. The length of the CDR3 is 13 residues. Germline CDR1 and CDR2: SGHDN and FVKESK. The V gene lost 4 bases and the J gene lost 7 bases, with 11 bases spanning the gap. CDR3 nucleotides: TGTGCCAGCAGCCGCCCGACTGGAAATGAGCAGTTCTTC. It is translated as CASSRPTGNEQFF.

A remark on this clone: A read error may account for a junction end that differs from germline. Other nucleotide sequences from this sample produce the same CDR3. This chain joins TRBV5-1 and TRBJ2-5, with 7 bases fitting TRBD1. CDR1 and CDR2 (germline): SGHRS, YFSETQ. This CDR3 is built from 16 residues. The CDR3 bases are TGCGCCAGCAGCCGGAACGTACAGGGGTCCCAAGAGACCCAATACTTC. It translates to CASSRNVQGSQETQYF. Looking up the rest from reference TRBV5-1 and TRBJ2-5 gives the full variable domain: KAGVTQTPRYLIKTRGQQVTLSCSPISGHRSVSWYQQTPGQGLQFLFEYFSETQRNKGNFPGRFSGRQFSNSRSEMNVSTLELGDSALYLCASSRNVQGSQETQYFGPGTRLLVL.

CDR3 coding DNA: TGTGCCAGCAGCCCCTCCGGGGGGCCGGATGAAAAACTGTTTTTT. Amino acids: CASSPSGGPDEKLFF. The chain joins TRBV4-2 to TRBJ1-4; possibly TRBD1 for D (6 bases). Trimming cost V 4 bases and J 6 bases, with 15 bases left between them. CDR1 is LGHNA and CDR2 is YNFKEQ in the germline V gene. The CDR3 is made up of 15 amino acids.

Only one count was recorded for this clone. The J gene is TRBJ1-4, the V gene TRBV18; D perhaps matches TRBD1 (6 bases). The CDR3 is made up of 16 amino acids. Trimming left V 3 bases short and J 5 bases short, with 16 bases between. Germline CDR1 is KGHSH and CDR2 is LQKENI. The CDR3 region is CASSPSIGQGNEKLFF. The CDR3 DNA follows: TGTGCCAGCTCACCCTCTATCGGTCAGGGGAATGAAAAACTGTTTTTT.

The genes are TRBV30 and TRBJ2-7; tentative D call: TRBD2 (5 bases). From germline, CDR1 is GTSNPN and CDR2 SVGIG (reference sequence). The CDR3 loop spans 14 amino acids. V was clipped by 3 bases and J by 5 bases, with 17 bases between them. The CDR3 coding sequence is TGTGCCTGGAGCGCCGGCGGGTTATCCCACGAGCAGTACTTC. It yields the protein CAWSAGGLSHEQYF. The variable domain in full, with the rest retrieved from reference TRBV30 and TRBJ2-7, is SQTIHQWPATLVQPVGSPLSLECTVEGTSNPNLYWYRQAAGRGLQLLFYSVGIGQISSEVPQNLSASRPQDRQFILSSKKLLLSDSGFYLCAWSAGGLSHEQYFGPGTRLTVT.

The chain joins TRBV18 to TRBJ1-1; a possible D gene is TRBD1 (6 bases). Germline V gene lookup returns CDR1 KGHSH and CDR2 LQKENI. Trimming left V 4 bases short and J 2 bases short, with 8 bases between. The CDR3 contains 13 residues. CDR3 DNA sequence: TGTGCCAGCTCACGGGGACAAAACACTGAAGCTTTCTTT. Protein: CASSRGQNTEAFF.

CDR3 nucleotide sequence: TGTGCCAGCAGCTTATCAGGTTACTACGAGCAGTACTTC. Protein: CASSLSGYYEQYF. The chain has TRBV7-2 and TRBJ2-7; D is unresolved. Trimming removed 2 bases at V and 3 bases at J, with 8 bases between. CDR1 and CDR2 (germline): SGHTA, FQGNSA. This CDR3 has 13 residues.

The chain uses TRBV25-1 and TRBJ1-2; 9 bases are a match to TRBD1. Per germline, CDR1 MGHDK and CDR2 SYGVNS. Trimming at V came to 4 bases and at J to 7 bases, leaving 13 bases not matched to a gene. The CDR3 runs to 16 residues. The CDR3 here is CASSAMHRGLAGGYTF. The CDR3 nucleotides are TGTGCCAGCAGTGCGATGCACAGGGGGCTCGCCGGTGGCTACACCTTC.